Detailed here is one T cell receptor (beta chain). Its antigen is as yet unknown. These data are taken from a study of shared clonotypes between healthy human individuals. Healthy HIV-negative adults with no recent acute infections or vaccinations were recruited as donors. The repertoire was sequenced with immunoSEQ multiplex PCR; TCRdb's copy has only in-frame clones and lacks some. The sample has hundreds of thousands of clones, almost 97% seen once. From germline, CDR1 is SGHDT and CDR2 YYEEEE. Trimming stripped 2 bases from V and 4 bases from J, with 6 bases between. The CDR3 runs 13 residues. General study results and limits: All-four-donor shared clonotypes had higher generation probabilities than non-shared clonotypes did. As a rule, naive subsets had a larger estimated richness than memory subsets.

The clonotype comes from a woman in her 30s in good health. The specimen sequenced was naive CD4+ T cells sorted from blood. Subset noted: CD45RA+ positively selected. This chain uses TRBV5-6 with TRBJ2-2; D uncertain. CDR3 sequence (DNA): TGTGCCAGCAGCTTCGTACCCACCGGGGAGCTGTTTTTT. Amino acid sequence: CASSFVPTGELFF.